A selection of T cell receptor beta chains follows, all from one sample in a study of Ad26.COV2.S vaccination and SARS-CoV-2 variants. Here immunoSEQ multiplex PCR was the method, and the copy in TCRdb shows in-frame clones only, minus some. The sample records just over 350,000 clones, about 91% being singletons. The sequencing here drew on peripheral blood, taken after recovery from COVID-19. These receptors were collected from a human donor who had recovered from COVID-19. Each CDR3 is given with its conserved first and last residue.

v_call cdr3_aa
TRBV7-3 CASSPTGGGGYGYTF
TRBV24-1 CATSGGGVYNEQFF
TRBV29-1 CSVVINTEAFF
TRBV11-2 CASSSPTARNSNSPLHF
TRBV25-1 CASTLTGTNYGYTF
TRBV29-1 CSVHRGLNTEAFF
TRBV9 CASSLQRGDRGPNEQFF
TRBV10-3 CAISEVGNTEAFF
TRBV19 CASSIETGREKLFF
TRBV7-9 CASSQTGVSYMNTEAFF
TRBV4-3 CASSQATGNSPLHF
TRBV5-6 CASSLLGREASYEQYF
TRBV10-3 CAISEIFSSGNTIYF
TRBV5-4 CASSPYRGAPDEQFF
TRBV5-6 CASSLLAGGPNEQFF
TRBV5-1 CASSLWVGSYEQYF
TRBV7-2 CASSLGSGRGELFF
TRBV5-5 CASSLAAEGGFSGNTIYF
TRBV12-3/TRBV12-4 CASNRGPNYEQYF
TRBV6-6 CASSRTGGSSYNSPLHF
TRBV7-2 CASSPDTDHQPQHF
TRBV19 CASRIAGRGPFEQYF
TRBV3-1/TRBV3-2 CASSQDLYRVRHF
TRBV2 CATLGSRTEAFF
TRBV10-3 CAISSNREGTEAFF
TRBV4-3 CASSQDPAGEYSPLHF
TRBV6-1 CASSALGLAGEGDTQYF
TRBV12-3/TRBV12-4 CASTGPYTEAFF
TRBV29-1 CSVVGGMLSSGYTF
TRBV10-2 CASSPGQVSSYEQYF
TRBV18 CASSPSSRGGEGSKNIQYF
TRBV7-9 CASSLSGASYEQYF
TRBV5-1 CASSLGQEIQETQYF
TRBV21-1 CASSKIQGRVETQYF
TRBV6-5 CATNRGRRQETQYF
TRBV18 CASGTGAPEAFF
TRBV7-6 CASSPWTGDTEAFF
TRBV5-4 CASSLGQGGTEKLFF
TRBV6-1 CASSESGTFSPLHF
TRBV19 CASSIAGGYTF
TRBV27 CASGYPGQGYGYTF
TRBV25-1 CASGYRFRGGGETQYF
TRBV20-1 CSASGFGVGIGYEQFF
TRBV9 CASSSLGGETQYF
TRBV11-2 CASSAGTSNEQYF
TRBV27 CASSWGPLPGDGYTF
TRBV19 CASSMRWRAGAPVSDTQYF
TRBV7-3 CASSLTGQGEKDF
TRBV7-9 CASSLEVGQPQHF
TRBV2 CASFQTGGFTRELFF
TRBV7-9 CASSLVRANTDTQYF
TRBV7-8 CASEAEPSTNYGYTF
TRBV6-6 CASSWSTVQETQYF
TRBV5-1 CASSLYQQGGSEKLFF
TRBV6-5 CASRSGGEAQETQYF
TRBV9 CASSVQGPRYNEQFF
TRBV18 CASSPTLAGSSTDTQYF